This is a list of T cell receptor beta chains from one sample in a study of graft-versus-host responses after intestinal transplantation. Profiled with immunoSEQ multiplex PCR; TCRdb holds only in-frame clones, not every one. The table records around 88,000 clones, around 83% of them present only once. The antigens of these receptors remain unknown. The input for sequencing was unstimulated CD8+ T cells sorted from spleen or lymph node cells, taken before intestinal transplant. The receptors come from a human donor who received an intestinal transplant. Both conserved end residues are part of each CDR3. Each record gives: J gene, V gene, CDR3 protein.

TRBJ2-3	TRBV7-3	CASSLRGVRTDTQYF
TRBJ2-3	TRBV6-5	CASSYSRGWTDTQYF
TRBJ1-1	TRBV28	CASSLSRGLAEAFF
TRBJ2-7	TRBV4-1	CASSQSNRIEQYF
TRBJ1-1	TRBV27	CASSIQQGSLEAFF
TRBJ2-7	TRBV5-1	CASSFTSTYEQYF
TRBJ2-7	TRBV12-2	CASRAFMMGVNSYEQYF
TRBJ1-1	TRBV5-1	CASSLVKGEAFF
TRBJ2-3	TRBV29-1	CSVAARTGGRADTQYF
TRBJ1-1	TRBV28	CASGFGQKNEAFF
TRBJ2-1	TRBV6-4	CASSDSERGDHNEQFF
TRBJ2-5	TRBV7-9	CASVEGVLQETQYF
TRBJ1-1	TRBV10-2	CASTLGGNTEAFF
TRBJ2-1	TRBV4-1	CASSLLAGGTYEQFF
TRBJ2-1	TRBV27	CASSLLGPGPGEQFF
TRBJ1-3	TRBV30	CAWSVRIPSSGNTIYF
TRBJ2-7	TRBV4-1	CASSQGSGGTYEQYF
TRBJ1-1	TRBV7-9	CASEGTDTEAFF
TRBJ2-1	TRBV10-2	CASKEGASYNEQFF
TRBJ2-7	TRBV5-5	CASSFRTGGNEQYF
TRBJ1-2	TRBV4-3	CASSGAGPYGYTF
TRBJ2-7	TRBV7-6	CASSFSFSYEQYF
TRBJ2-1	TRBV6-7	CASRNRDGSYNEQFF
TRBJ1-6	TRBV7-9	CASSLDLGPLGNLSPLHF
TRBJ1-5	TRBV6-5	CASSYLTGENQPQHF
TRBJ2-1	TRBV5-6	CASSPWGFLLGNEQFF
TRBJ2-5	TRBV9	CASSVEVWTTQETQYF
TRBJ2-5	TRBV2	CASSYQRDRIQETQYF
TRBJ2-1	TRBV6-5	CASSYGDFYNEQFF
TRBJ2-7	TRBV2	CASRQGALSYEQYF
TRBJ2-1	TRBV10-3	CAIRGTSLYNEQFF
TRBJ1-2	TRBV7-2	CASSYGGYTF
TRBJ1-6	TRBV5-6	CASRPGQGNSPLHF
TRBJ1-1	TRBV29-1	CSVERAGQPNTEAFF
TRBJ1-2	TRBV6-6	CASSSPKQGGYTF
TRBJ2-7	TRBV27	CASSLRRPYEQYF
TRBJ1-2	TRBV14	CASSQIHRDSYGYTF
TRBJ1-2	TRBV6-6	CASSYTRVALNYGYTF
TRBJ2-7	TRBV19	CASSNIVESYEQYF